One sample yielded the 30 T cell receptor beta chains listed below, sequenced in a study of blood T cell repertoires in COVID-19. Method: immunoSEQ multiplex PCR; TCRdb's copy keeps in-frame clones and lacks some. Seen here are 35,000 to 45,000 clones, roughly 81% observed once, and the top ten hold roughly 13%. Material for sequencing was peripheral blood. The receptors derive from a woman in her 70s in a cohort sampled during active COVID-19.

By frequency in the sample, this clone is medium-sized. J is TRBJ2-5 and V is TRBV18, with TRBD1 matching over 9 bases. Per germline, CDR1 KGHSH and CDR2 LQKENI. J was trimmed by 5 bases and V by 3 bases; bases with no gene match: 7. The CDR3 has 15 amino acids. CDR3 DNA: TGTGCCAGCTCACCTCCGGGACAGGGATTGGAGACCCAGTACTTC. Amino acids: CASSPPGQGLETQYF.

The V and J genes are TRBV7-8 and TRBJ2-3, with D unresolved. Trimming removed 4 bases at V and 4 bases at J, with 9 bases between. CDR3 length equals 13 residues. The germline CDR1 and CDR2 sequences are SGHVS and FQNEAQ. The DNA for the CDR3 is TGTGCCAGCAGCTACGACCGGGCAGATACGCAGTATTTT. Translating it yields CASSYDRADTQYF.

This clone was counted between two and nine times. This chain joins TRBV7-9 and TRBJ2-2, with D unclear. Germline lookup yields CDR1 SEHNR and CDR2 FQNEAQ (reference sequence). The V and J ends lost 5 bases and 5 bases respectively, with 9 bases between them. This CDR3 has 13 residues. CDR3 amino acids: CASSLRLTGELFF. CDR3 nucleotide sequence: TGTGCCAGCAGCCTCAGATTAACCGGGGAGCTGTTTTTT.

The V call is TRBV5-1, the J call TRBJ2-7; weak D call: TRBD2 (5 bases). CDR3 length equals 15 residues. Trimming cost V 0 bases and J 0 bases, with 10 bases left between them. The V gene's germline CDR1 is SGHRS and CDR2 YFSETQ. CDR3 DNA sequence: TGCGCCAGCAGCTTGGTACCGGGAAGCTCCTACGAGCAGTACTTC. It yields the protein CASSLVPGSSYEQYF.

The genes are TRBV9 and TRBJ2-1; 9 nucleotides match TRBD2. The CDR3 has 16 residues. V gave up 0 bases and J gave up 3 bases; unmatched junction bases: 4. Per germline, CDR1 SGDLS and CDR2 YYNGEE. Here the CDR3 reads CASSVGSSGIYNEQFF. The CDR3 DNA reads as TGTGCCAGCAGCGTAGGATCTAGCGGGATCTACAATGAGCAGTTCTTC.

This chain connects TRBV6-6 to TRBJ2-3, with 11 bases aligning to TRBD2. CDR1 is MNHNY and CDR2 is SVGAGI in the germline V gene (reference sequence). The V segment lost 5 bases and the J segment 1 base; nucleotides outside the gene matches: 14. The CDR3 runs 19 residues. CDR3 bases: TGTGCCAGCAGTCACGGGGGGACTAGCGGAGGAAAACGCACAGATACGCAGTATTTT. Protein: CASSHGGTSGGKRTDTQYF.

The chain employs TRBV19 and TRBJ2-1, with TRBD2 matching 9 bases. The V segment lost 4 bases and the J segment 3 bases; nucleotides outside the gene matches: 1. The germline V gene encodes CDR1 LNHDA and CDR2 SQIVND (reference sequence). CDR3 length equals 14 residues. Here the CDR3 reads CASSTSGDYNEQFF. In DNA, the CDR3 is TGTGCCAGTAGTACTAGCGGGGACTACAATGAGCAGTTCTTC.

V and J are TRBV5-6 and TRBJ1-2; 7 bases map to TRBD1. The CDR3 consists of 16 residues. Germline V gene lookup returns CDR1 SGHDT and CDR2 YYEEEE. V shed 5 bases and J 4 bases; nucleotides not matched to a gene: 14. The CDR3 protein is CASRPKGGLGSYGYTF. The CDR3 DNA reads TGTGCCAGCAGACCTAAAGGGGGCCTGGGCTCCTATGGCTACACCTTC.

The V call is TRBV2, the J call TRBJ1-1, with a weak D call TRBD1 (6 bases). With 5 bases removed from V and 0 bases from J, the gap between germline ends came to 16 bases. Germline values: CDR1 SNHLY, CDR2 FYNNEI. This CDR3 region has 16 residues. CDR3 residues: CASSRRDTHLNTEAFF. In nucleotides, the CDR3 is TGTGCCAGCAGTAGACGGGACACCCATTTGAACACTGAAGCTTTCTTT.

This sequence joins TRBV2 and TRBJ1-2, with 7 bases that match TRBD1. V was pared by 6 bases and J by 2 bases, with 3 bases of the junction left unmatched. This CDR3 contains 13 residues. Germline assignment: CDR1 SNHLY and CDR2 FYNNEI. As DNA, the CDR3 is TGTGCCAGCAGCCCGGACAGGAACTATGGCTACACCTTC. This encodes CASSPDRNYGYTF.

This clone was counted a few times. The chain carries TRBV11-3 and TRBJ2-6; possibly TRBD2 for D (5 bases). V lost 5 bases to trimming and J lost 4 bases, with 15 bases between them. Germline V gene data show CDR1 as SGHNT and CDR2 as YENEEA. The length of the CDR3 is 16 residues. The DNA of the CDR3 is TGTGCCAGCAGCCCCCGTTGGGGAGAGGGGGCCAACGTCCTGACTTTC. Its protein is CASSPRWGEGANVLTF.

This clone was seen more than once but under ten times. This chain uses TRBV19 with TRBJ2-3, with 7 bases lining up with TRBD1. CDR1 and CDR2 (germline): LNHDA, SQIVND (reference sequence). The CDR3 is made up of 17 amino acids. V was pared by 3 bases and J by 3 bases, with 12 bases of the junction left unmatched. CDR3 DNA: TGTGCCAGTAGTATCGCTGCAGGGGGAAGGGGGACAGATACGCAGTATTTT. Amino acids: CASSIAAGGRGTDTQYF.

The genes are TRBV28 and TRBJ2-7; D is undetermined. This CDR3 contains 15 residues. The V end was cut by 5 bases, the J end by 4 bases, with 18 bases between. Germline-derived CDR1 and CDR2 are MDHEN and SYDVKM. In DNA, the CDR3 is TGTGCCAGCAGTCCACCCGCTTTTGGGCTATACGAGCAGTACTTC. Translation: CASSPPAFGLYEQYF.

V is TRBV27 and J is TRBJ2-2, with TRBD1 matching over 9 bases. V gave up 4 bases and J gave up 10 bases; unmatched junction bases: 19. CDR3 size: 18 residues. CDR1 and CDR2 from the germline V gene are MNHEY and SMNVEV (reference sequence). CDR3 sequence: CASSSPGTGNRLREELFF. In nucleotides, the CDR3 is TGTGCCAGCAGTTCACCCGGGACAGGGAATAGGCTTCGGGAGGAGCTGTTTTTT.

The chain recombines TRBV28 with TRBJ1-4; the D gene is possibly TRBD1 (6 bases). Deletions cut 4 bases from V and 8 bases from J, with 11 bases between. Germline assignment: CDR1 MDHEN and CDR2 SYDVKM. The CDR3 runs to 13 residues. In DNA, the CDR3 is TGTGCCAGCAGTTCAGGGGAACGGGAAAAACTGTTTTTT. It specifies CASSSGEREKLFF.

The rearrangement uses TRBV2 and TRBJ1-1, with a weak D call TRBD1 (6 bases). This CDR3 is built from 14 residues. V shed 7 bases and J shed 2 bases, with 14 bases lying between them. The V gene's germline CDR1 is SNHLY and CDR2 FYNNEI. The DNA of the CDR3 is TGTGCCAGCATTCGACAGGCGTTTAACACTGAAGCTTTCTTT. As protein: CASIRQAFNTEAFF. Combining the CDR3 with reference TRBV2 and TRBJ1-1 gives the whole variable domain EPEVTQTPSHQVTQMGQEVILRCVPISNHLYFYWYRQILGQKVEFLVSFYNNEISEKSEIFDDQFSVERPDGSNFTLKIRSTKLEDSAMYFCASIRQAFNTEAFFGQGTRLTVV.

The V call is TRBV28, the J call TRBJ1-1; maybe TRBD1 (5 bases). The CDR3 is 17 residues long. Germline V lookup: CDR1 MDHEN, CDR2 SYDVKM. Trimming removed 1 base at V and 1 base at J, with 16 bases between. The CDR3 nucleotides read TGTGCCAGCAGTTTATCGGGACTGGGAAGCGAGAACACTGAAGCTTTCTTT. Translating it yields CASSLSGLGSENTEAFF.

J is TRBJ2-7 and V is TRBV19; 10 bases are shared with TRBD1. J gave up 3 bases and V 5 bases, and 10 bases lay outside the gene matches. In germline, CDR1 is LNHDA, CDR2 SQIVND (reference sequence). This CDR3 region has 16 residues. As DNA, the CDR3 is TGTGCCAGTAGTCGATCCGGGACAGGGGATTACTACGAGCAGTACTTC. It codes for CASSRSGTGDYYEQYF.

This chain joins TRBV6-4 and TRBJ1-2; D is possibly TRBD1 (5 bases). Germline V gene data show CDR1 as MRHNA and CDR2 as SNTAGT. V was pared by 0 bases and J by 1 base, with 18 bases between. CDR3 length: 18 residues. CDR3 sequence: CASSDSTGVRPHNYGYTF. CDR3 nucleotide sequence: TGTGCCAGCAGTGACTCGACGGGGGTGCGGCCCCATAACTATGGCTACACCTTC.

The J gene is TRBJ2-7, the V gene TRBV29-1; D may be TRBD2 (5 bases). Trimming took 3 bases from V and 3 from J, leaving 18 bases between them. This CDR3 comprises 15 residues. Germline V lookup: CDR1 SQVTM, CDR2 ANQGSEA. CDR3 amino acids: CSVELSGSLDYEQYF. DNA of the CDR3: TGCAGCGTTGAGTTATCGGGGTCCCTCGACTACGAGCAGTACTTC.

This sequence joins TRBV6-5 and TRBJ2-3, with TRBD2 identical over 7 bases. Germline lookup yields CDR1 MNHEY and CDR2 SVGAGI. The CDR3 has 16 residues. J gave up 0 bases and V 4 bases, and 7 bases lay outside the gene matches. CDR3 DNA sequence: TGTGCCAGCAGTTTTTCTAGCGGCACGAGCACAGATACGCAGTATTTT. As protein: CASSFSSGTSTDTQYF.

The table lists this clone with a count of one. This chain links TRBV5-5 with TRBJ2-1; 10 bases are shared with TRBD1. Unmatched junction bases numbered 5, after V lost 4 bases and J lost 4 bases. CDR1 SGHKS and CDR2 YYEKEE come from the germline V gene (reference sequence). This CDR3 has 15 amino acids. The CDR3 DNA is TGTGCCAGCAGCCCAGGGACAGGGGCTTACAATGAGCAGTTCTTC. Translation gives CASSPGTGAYNEQFF.

This rearrangement joins TRBV7-3 to TRBJ2-2, with D hard to call. The length of the CDR3 is 15 residues. Trimming cost V 1 base and J 2 bases, with 8 bases left between them. Germline V gene data show CDR1 as SGHTA and CDR2 as FQGTGA. CDR3 bases: TGTGCCAGCAGCTTAAATGGGCTTAACACCGGGGAGCTGTTTTTT. As protein: CASSLNGLNTGELFF.

This clone was detected only a few times. V and J are TRBV19 and TRBJ2-7; 9 nucleotides match TRBD1. Germline V gene data show CDR1 as LNHDA and CDR2 as SQIVND (reference sequence). V was pared by 9 bases and J by 6 bases, with 12 bases of the junction left unmatched. CDR3 length: 14 amino acids. The CDR3 DNA is TGTGCCAGCAGGGGCCGTGGGACAGGGATCGAGCAGTACTTC. Translated, it gives CASRGRGTGIEQYF.

The genes are TRBV7-2 and TRBJ2-2; D is unclear. Trimming pared 5 bases from V and 0 bases from J, leaving 10 bases between. Germline CDR1 reads SGHTA; CDR2 reads FQGNSA. This CDR3 spans 15 amino acids. The CDR3: CASSPQATNTGELFF. The DNA for the CDR3 is TGTGCCAGCAGCCCCCAGGCAACGAACACCGGGGAGCTGTTTTTT.

The genes are TRBV30 and TRBJ2-3; 13 bases fit TRBD2. The CDR3 contains 16 residues. The ends lost 7 bases at V and 0 bases at J; junction bases unmatched: 7. Germline values: CDR1 GTSNPN, CDR2 SVGIG (reference sequence). The CDR3 loop is CALGLAGDRSTDTQYF. CDR3 sequence (DNA): TGTGCCTTAGGACTAGCGGGAGACCGAAGCACAGATACGCAGTATTTT.

The gene calls are TRBV10-3 and TRBJ2-7; 9 nucleotides align to TRBD1. Germline CDR1 is ENHRY and CDR2 is SYGVKD. The ends lost 4 bases at V and 3 bases at J; junction bases unmatched: 7. CDR3 length: 15 amino acids. The CDR3 DNA is TGTGCCATCAGTGGGGACAGGGAGAGAAACTACGAGCAGTACTTC. Its protein is CAISGDRERNYEQYF.

CDR3 residues: CASSLPGQGASGYGYTF. In nucleotides, the CDR3 is TGTGCCAGCAGCCTTCCGGGACAGGGGGCTTCAGGCTATGGCTACACCTTC. The gene calls are TRBV4-2 and TRBJ1-2, with 12 bases matching TRBD1. From germline, CDR1 is LGHNA and CDR2 YNFKEQ. The CDR3 is made up of 17 amino acids. The V gene end was trimmed by 4 bases and the J gene end by 4 bases; junction bases not matched to a gene: 10.

V gene TRBV28 combines with J gene TRBJ2-1, with unresolved D. Germline values: CDR1 MDHEN, CDR2 SYDVKM. Between the trimmed V and J ends, which lost 2 bases and 4 bases, there was a span of 12 bases. CDR3 size: 15 residues. CDR3 in DNA: TGTGCCAGCAGTTTAGCCCTCGACTCTTACAATGAGCAGTTCTTC. It is translated as CASSLALDSYNEQFF. Complete variable domain (other parts from reference TRBV28 and TRBJ2-1): DVKVTQSSRYLVKRTGEKVFLECVQDMDHENMFWYRQDPGLGLRLIYFSYDVKMKEKGDIPEGYSVSREKKERFSLILESASTNQTSMYLCASSLALDSYNEQFFGPGTRLTVL.

The chain carries TRBV29-1 and TRBJ2-5, with 11 nucleotides matching TRBD2. This CDR3 spans 12 amino acids. Germline loops: CDR1 SQVTM, CDR2 ANQGSEA. Unmatched junction bases numbered 2, after V lost 6 bases and J lost 5 bases. In nucleotides, the CDR3 is TGCAGCGTGTTAGCGGGAGGGGAGACCCAGTACTTC. Residues: CSVLAGGETQYF.